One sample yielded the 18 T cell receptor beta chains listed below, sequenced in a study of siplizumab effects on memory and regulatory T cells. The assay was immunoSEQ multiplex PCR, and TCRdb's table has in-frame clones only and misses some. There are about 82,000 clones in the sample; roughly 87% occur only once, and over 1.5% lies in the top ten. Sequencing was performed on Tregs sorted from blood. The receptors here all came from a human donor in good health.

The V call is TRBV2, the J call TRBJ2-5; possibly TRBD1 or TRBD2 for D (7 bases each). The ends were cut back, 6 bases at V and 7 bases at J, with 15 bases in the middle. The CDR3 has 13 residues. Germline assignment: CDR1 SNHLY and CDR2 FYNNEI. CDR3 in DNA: TGTGCCAGCAGCAAAGACAGGGAGGGGACCCAGTACTTC. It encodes CASSKDREGTQYF.

CDR3 nucleotides: TGCGCCAGCAGCTTGGGCCTAGGGGGGGACTCCTATAATTCACCCCTCCACTTT. This sequence encodes CASSLGLGGDSYNSPLHF. V is TRBV5-1 and J is TRBJ1-6; D perhaps matches TRBD1 (6 bases). Germline CDR1 is SGHRS and CDR2 is YFSETQ. This CDR3 has 18 residues. Trimming stripped 0 bases from V and 0 bases from J, with 13 bases between.

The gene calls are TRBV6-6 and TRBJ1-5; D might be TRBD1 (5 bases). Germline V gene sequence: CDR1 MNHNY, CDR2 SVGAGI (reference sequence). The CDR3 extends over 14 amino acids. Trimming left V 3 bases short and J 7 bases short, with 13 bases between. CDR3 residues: CASSYQGGPQPQHF. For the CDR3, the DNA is TGTGCCAGCAGTTATCAGGGAGGTCCCCAGCCCCAGCATTTT.

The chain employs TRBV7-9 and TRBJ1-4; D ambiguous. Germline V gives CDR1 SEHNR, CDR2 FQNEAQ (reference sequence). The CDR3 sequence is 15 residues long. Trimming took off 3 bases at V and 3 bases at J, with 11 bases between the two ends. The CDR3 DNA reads TGTGCCAGCAGCTTGATGTGGGCCCCTAATGAAAAACTGTTTTTT. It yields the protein CASSLMWAPNEKLFF.

CDR3 nucleotides: TGTGCCAGCAGCCCCCGGGACAGGGGATACAATGAGCAGTTCTTC. It is translated as CASSPRDRGYNEQFF. The chain uses TRBV7-2 and TRBJ2-1; 10 bases are shared with TRBD1. Unmatched junction bases numbered 5, after V lost 5 bases and J lost 4 bases. The germline CDR1 and CDR2 sequences are SGHTA and FQGNSA. This CDR3 contains 15 residues. Full variable domain (rest looked up from reference TRBV7-2 and TRBJ2-1): GAGVSQSPSNKVTEKGKDVELRCDPISGHTALYWYRQSLGQGLEFLIYFQGNSAPDKSGLPSDRFSAERTGGSVSTLTIQRTQQEDSAVYLCASSPRDRGYNEQFFGPGTRLTVL.

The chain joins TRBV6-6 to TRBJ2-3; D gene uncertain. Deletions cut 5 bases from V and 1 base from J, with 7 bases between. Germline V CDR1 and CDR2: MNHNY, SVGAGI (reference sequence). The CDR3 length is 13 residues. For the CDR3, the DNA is TGTGCCAGCAGTCCCCCAGGCACAGATACGCAGTATTTT. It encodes CASSPPGTDTQYF.

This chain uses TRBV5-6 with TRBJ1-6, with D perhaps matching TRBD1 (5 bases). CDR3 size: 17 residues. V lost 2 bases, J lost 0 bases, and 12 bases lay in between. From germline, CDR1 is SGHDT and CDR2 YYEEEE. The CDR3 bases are TGTGCCAGCAGCTTCGGAGCAGGGAGCTCCTATAATTCACCCCTCCACTTT. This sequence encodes CASSFGAGSSYNSPLHF. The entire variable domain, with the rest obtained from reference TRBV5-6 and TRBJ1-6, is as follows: DAGVTQSPTHLIKTRGQQVTLRCSPKSGHDTVSWYQQALGQGPQFIFQYYEEEERQRGNFPDRFSGHQFPNYSSELNVNALLLGDSALYLCASSFGAGSSYNSPLHFGNGTRLTVT.

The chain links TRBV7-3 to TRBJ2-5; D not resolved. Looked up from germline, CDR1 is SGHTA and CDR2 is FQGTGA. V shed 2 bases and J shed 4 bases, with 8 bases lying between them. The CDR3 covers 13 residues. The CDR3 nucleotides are TGTGCCAGCAGCTTATCCCCCTCAGAGACCCAGTACTTC. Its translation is CASSLSPSETQYF. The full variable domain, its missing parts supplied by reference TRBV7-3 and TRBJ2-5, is GAGVSQTPSNKVTEKGKYVELRCDPISGHTALYWYRQSLGQGPEFLIYFQGTGAADDSGLPNDRFFAVRPEGSVSTLKIQRTERGDSAVYLCASSLSPSETQYFGPGTRLLVL.

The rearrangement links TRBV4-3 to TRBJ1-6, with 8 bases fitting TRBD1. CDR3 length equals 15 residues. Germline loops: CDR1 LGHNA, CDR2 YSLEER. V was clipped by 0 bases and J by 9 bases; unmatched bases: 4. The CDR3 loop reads CASSQDQGAVSPLHF. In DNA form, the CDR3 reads TGCGCCAGCAGCCAAGATCAGGGGGCTGTTTCACCCCTCCACTTT.

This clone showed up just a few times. CDR3 region: CASSPHGAGVAEQYF. Here the CDR3 DNA reads TGTGCCAGCAGCCCCCACGGGGCGGGGGTCGCCGAGCAGTACTTC. The chain combines TRBV11-2 with TRBJ2-7, with TRBD2 identical over 7 bases. The J segment lost 6 bases and the V segment lost 5 bases, leaving 13 bases of the junction unmatched. The CDR3 is 15 residues long. CDR1 and CDR2 (germline): SGHAT, FQNNGV.

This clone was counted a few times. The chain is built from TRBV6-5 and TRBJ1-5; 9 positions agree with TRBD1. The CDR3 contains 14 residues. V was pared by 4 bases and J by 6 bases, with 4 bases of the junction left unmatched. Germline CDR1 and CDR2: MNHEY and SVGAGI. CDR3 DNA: TGTGCCAGCAGTTCCGACAGGGGGGCTCAGCCCCAGCATTTT. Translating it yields CASSSDRGAQPQHF.

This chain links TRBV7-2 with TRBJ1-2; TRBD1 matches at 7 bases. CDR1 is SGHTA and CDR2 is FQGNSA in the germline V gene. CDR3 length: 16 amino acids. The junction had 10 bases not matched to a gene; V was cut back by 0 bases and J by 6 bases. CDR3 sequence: CASSLAAWTGEDGYTF. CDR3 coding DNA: TGTGCCAGCAGCTTAGCGGCCTGGACAGGCGAAGATGGCTACACCTTC.

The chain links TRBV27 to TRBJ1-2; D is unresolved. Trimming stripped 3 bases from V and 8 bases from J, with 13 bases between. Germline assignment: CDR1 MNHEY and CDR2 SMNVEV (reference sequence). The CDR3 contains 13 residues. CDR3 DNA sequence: TGTGCCAGCAGTTTTTTCCCGGCAAAGGGCTACACCTTC. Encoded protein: CASSFFPAKGYTF.

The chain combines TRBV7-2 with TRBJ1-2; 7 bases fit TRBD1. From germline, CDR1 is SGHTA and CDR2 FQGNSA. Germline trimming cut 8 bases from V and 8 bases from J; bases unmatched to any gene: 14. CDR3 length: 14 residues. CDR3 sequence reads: CASSTPTGVKGYTF. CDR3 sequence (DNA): TGTGCCAGCTCCACCCCTACAGGGGTTAAGGGCTACACCTTC.

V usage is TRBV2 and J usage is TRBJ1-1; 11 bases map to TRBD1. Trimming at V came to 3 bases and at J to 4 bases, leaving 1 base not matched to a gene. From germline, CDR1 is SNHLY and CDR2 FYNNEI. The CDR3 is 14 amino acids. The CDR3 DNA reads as TGTGCCAGCAGTGAGGGGACAGGGGGCACTGAAGCTTTCTTT. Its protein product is CASSEGTGGTEAFF.

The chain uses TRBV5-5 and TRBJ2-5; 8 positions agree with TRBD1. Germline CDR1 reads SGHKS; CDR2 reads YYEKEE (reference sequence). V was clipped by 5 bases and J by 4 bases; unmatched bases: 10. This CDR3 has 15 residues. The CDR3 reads CASSLTGTGGETQYF. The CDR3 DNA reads TGTGCCAGCAGTCTTACCGGGACAGGCGGAGAGACCCAGTACTTC.

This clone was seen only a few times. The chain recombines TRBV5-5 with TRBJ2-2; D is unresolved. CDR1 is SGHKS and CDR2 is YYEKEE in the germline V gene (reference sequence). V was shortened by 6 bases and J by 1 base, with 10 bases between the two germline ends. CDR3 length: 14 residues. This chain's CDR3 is CASNAYVNTGELFF. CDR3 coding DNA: TGTGCCAGCAATGCCTACGTGAACACCGGGGAGCTGTTTTTT.

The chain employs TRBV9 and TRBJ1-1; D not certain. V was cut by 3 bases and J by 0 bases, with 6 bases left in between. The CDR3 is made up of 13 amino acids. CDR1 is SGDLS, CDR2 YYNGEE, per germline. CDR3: CASSDDLNTEAFF. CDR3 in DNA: TGTGCCAGCAGCGACGACCTGAACACTGAAGCTTTCTTT.